These 6 T cell receptor beta chains were sequenced from one sample in a study of blood T cells in healthy people across ages. The authors ran a second PCR of 7 to 11 cycles using a sample-barcoded 5' primer and a J-beta primer mix. Via MiXCR, TCRdb re-called the 5' RACE reads, giving one row per CDR3 protein. The sample gives 650,000 to 1,000,000 distinct CDR3 sequences, roughly 34% of which show up once; 10% to 15% is in the top ten. The sequencing input was blood. The origin of the receptors is a man between 18 and 35 years old in good health.

The V and J genes are TRBV27 and TRBJ2-1; 7 bases line up with TRBD1. The CDR3 spans 13 residues. Germline V gene data show CDR1 as MNHEY and CDR2 as SMNVEV (reference sequence). The trim removed 4 bases at V and 5 bases at J, leaving 2 bases unmatched. In DNA form, the CDR3 reads TGTGCCAGCAGTTGGACAGGAGACAATGAGCAGTTCTTC. Its protein product is CASSWTGDNEQFF.

This clonotype has more than one count but fewer than ten. The chain couples TRBV12-3 or TRBV12-4 to TRBJ2-1; TRBD2 matches at 8 bases. Matching the DNA end better, TRBJ2-7 makes the J call doubtful. The CDR3 has 16 residues. CDR3 protein: CASSFPGGASYNEQYF. The CDR3 region has the DNA TGTGCCAGCAGTTTCCCCGGGGGGGCGTCCTACAATGAGCAGTACTTC.

This chain connects TRBV7-3 to TRBJ2-7, with a weak D call TRBD2 (6 bases). The CDR3 covers 14 residues. Per the germline V gene, CDR1 is SGHTA and CDR2 is FQGTGA. V was cut by 4 bases and J by 7 bases, with 17 bases left in between. The CDR3 DNA reads TGTGCCAGCAGCTCGGGACTCCCCTACAATGAGCAGTACTTC. Protein sequence: CASSSGLPYNEQYF.

The J gene is TRBJ2-5, the V gene TRBV29-1, with a possible D match to TRBD1 (6 bases). With the DNA end fitting TRBJ2-7 better, the J assignment may be wrong. The germline CDR1 and CDR2 sequences are SQVTM and ANQGSEA. CDR3 length: 13 amino acids. The DNA of the CDR3 is TGCAGCGCCGGCCCTACACAGGGCTACGAGCAGTACTTC. Its translation is CSAGPTQGYEQYF.

The V and J genes are TRBV12-3 or TRBV12-4 and TRBJ2-2; D is possibly TRBD1 (6 bases). The CDR3 extends over 14 amino acids. V was shortened by 6 bases and J by 5 bases, with 13 bases between the two germline ends. CDR3 DNA sequence: TGTGCCAGCAGCACAGGGCTCCGGACCGGGGAGCTGTTTTTT. Amino acids: CASSTGLRTGELFF.

This clonotype was observed many times. The chain employs TRBV10-3 and TRBJ1-1; D might be TRBD1 (5 bases). Between the trimmed V and J ends, which lost 11 bases and 5 bases, there was a span of 18 bases. The CDR3 has 13 residues. Germline CDR1 and CDR2: ENHRY and SYGVKD. CDR3 DNA: TGTGCCGCCTCGAAGGGCGCAGGGACTGAAGCTTTCTTT. This translates into CAASKGAGTEAFF.